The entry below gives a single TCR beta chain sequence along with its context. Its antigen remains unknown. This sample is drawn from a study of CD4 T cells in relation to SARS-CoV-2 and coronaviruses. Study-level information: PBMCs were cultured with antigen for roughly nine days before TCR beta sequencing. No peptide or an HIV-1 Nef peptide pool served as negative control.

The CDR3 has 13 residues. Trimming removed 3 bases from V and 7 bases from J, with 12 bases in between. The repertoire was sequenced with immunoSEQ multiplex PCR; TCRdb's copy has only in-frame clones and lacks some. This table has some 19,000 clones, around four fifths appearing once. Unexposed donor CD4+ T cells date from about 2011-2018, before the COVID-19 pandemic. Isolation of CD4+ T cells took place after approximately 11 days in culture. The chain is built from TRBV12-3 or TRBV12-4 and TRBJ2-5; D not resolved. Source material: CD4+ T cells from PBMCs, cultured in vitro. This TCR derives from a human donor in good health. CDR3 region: CASSFEFKGTQYF. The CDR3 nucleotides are TGTGCCAGCAGTTTTGAATTCAAGGGGACCCAGTACTTC.